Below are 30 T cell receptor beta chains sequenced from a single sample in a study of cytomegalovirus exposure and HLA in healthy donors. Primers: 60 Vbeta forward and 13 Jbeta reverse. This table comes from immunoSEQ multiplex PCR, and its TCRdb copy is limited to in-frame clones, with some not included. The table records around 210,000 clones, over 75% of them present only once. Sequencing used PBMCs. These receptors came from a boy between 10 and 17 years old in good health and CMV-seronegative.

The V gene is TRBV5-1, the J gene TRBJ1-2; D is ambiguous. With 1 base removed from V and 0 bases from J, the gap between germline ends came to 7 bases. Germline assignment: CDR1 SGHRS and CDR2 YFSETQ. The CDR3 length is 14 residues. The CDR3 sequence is CASSLTVSNYGYTF. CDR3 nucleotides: TGCGCCAGCAGCTTGACAGTCTCTAACTATGGCTACACCTTC.

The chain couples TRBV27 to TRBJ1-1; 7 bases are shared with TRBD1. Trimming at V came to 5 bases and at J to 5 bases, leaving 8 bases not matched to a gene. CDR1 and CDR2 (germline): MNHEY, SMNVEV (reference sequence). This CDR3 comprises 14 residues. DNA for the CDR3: TGTGCCAGCAGTCTTGAACAGGGGTATACTGAAGCTTTCTTT. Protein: CASSLEQGYTEAFF.

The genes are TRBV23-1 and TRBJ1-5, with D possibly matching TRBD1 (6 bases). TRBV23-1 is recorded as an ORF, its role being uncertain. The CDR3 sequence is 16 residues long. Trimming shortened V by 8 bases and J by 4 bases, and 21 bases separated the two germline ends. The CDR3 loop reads CASHLRGAGANQPQHF. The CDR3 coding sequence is TGCGCCAGCCACCTCCGGGGCGCGGGGGCGAATCAGCCCCAGCATTTT.

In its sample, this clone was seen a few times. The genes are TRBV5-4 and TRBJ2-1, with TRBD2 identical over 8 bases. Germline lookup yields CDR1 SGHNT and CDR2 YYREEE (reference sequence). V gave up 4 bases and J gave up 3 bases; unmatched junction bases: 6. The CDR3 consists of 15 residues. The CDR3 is CASSITSGYYNEQFF. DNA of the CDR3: TGTGCCAGCAGCATAACTAGCGGATACTACAATGAGCAGTTCTTC.

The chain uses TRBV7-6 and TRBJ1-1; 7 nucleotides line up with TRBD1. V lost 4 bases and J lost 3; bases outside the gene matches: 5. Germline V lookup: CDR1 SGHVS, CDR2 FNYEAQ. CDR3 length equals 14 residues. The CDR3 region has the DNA TGTGCCAGCAGCTCCGAACAGGGGTACACTGAAGCTTTCTTT. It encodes CASSSEQGYTEAFF. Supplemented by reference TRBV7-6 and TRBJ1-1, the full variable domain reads GAGVSQSPRYKVTKRGQDVALRCDPISGHVSLYWYRQALGQGPEFLTYFNYEAQQDKSGLPNDRFSAERPEGSISTLTIQRTEQRDSAMYRCASSSEQGYTEAFFGQGTRLTVV.

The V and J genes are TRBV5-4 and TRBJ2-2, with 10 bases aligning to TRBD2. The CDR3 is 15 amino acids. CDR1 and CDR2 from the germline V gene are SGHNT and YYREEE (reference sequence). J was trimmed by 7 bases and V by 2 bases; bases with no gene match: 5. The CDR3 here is CASSLAGGPSGELFF. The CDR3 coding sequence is TGTGCCAGCAGCTTAGCGGGAGGGCCGAGCGGGGAGCTGTTTTTT.

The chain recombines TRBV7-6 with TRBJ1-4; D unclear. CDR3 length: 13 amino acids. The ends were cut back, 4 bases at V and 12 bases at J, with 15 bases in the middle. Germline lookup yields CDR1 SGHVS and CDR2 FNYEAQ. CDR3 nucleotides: TGTGCCAGCAGCTCCCATCCCGGCGAGGAACTGTTTTTT. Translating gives CASSSHPGEELFF.

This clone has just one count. CDR3: CAWSGGDSQYF. CDR3 nucleotide sequence: TGTGCCTGGAGTGGGGGGGACTCCCAGTACTTC. The chain uses TRBV30 and TRBJ2-5, with TRBD2 as a possible D gene (6 bases). The CDR3 totals 11 residues. Trimming removed 1 base at V and 9 bases at J, with 9 bases between. Looked up from germline, CDR1 is GTSNPN and CDR2 is SVGIG (reference sequence).

The DNA of the CDR3 is TGCGCCAGCAGTCAACACCGGGACAGGGACAGAACCTACAATGAGCAGTTCTTC. As protein: CASSQHRDRDRTYNEQFF. The chain recombines TRBV23-1 with TRBJ2-1, with TRBD1 matching 9 bases. Being an ORF, TRBV23-1 has a function that is uncertain. This CDR3 spans 18 amino acids. V dropped 2 bases and J dropped 2; count of bases not matched to a gene: 10.

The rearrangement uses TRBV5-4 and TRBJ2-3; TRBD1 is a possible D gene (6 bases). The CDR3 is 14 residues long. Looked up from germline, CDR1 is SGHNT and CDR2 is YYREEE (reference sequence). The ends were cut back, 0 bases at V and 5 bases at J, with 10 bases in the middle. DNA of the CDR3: TGTGCCAGCAGCTTGGCAGGGGCGGAAGATACGCAGTATTTT. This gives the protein CASSLAGAEDTQYF.

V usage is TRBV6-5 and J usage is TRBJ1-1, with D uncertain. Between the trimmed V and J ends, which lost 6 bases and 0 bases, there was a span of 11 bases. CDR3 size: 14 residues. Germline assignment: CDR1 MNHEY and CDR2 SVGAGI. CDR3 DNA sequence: TGTGCCAGCAGCCGTAAATCTCTGAACACTGAAGCTTTCTTT. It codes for CASSRKSLNTEAFF.

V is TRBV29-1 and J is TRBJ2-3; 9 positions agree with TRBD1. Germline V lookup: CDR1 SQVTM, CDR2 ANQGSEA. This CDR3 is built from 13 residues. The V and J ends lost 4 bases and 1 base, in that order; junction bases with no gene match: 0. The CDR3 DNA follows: TGCAGCGTTGGGGACAGGGGCACAGATACGCAGTATTTT. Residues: CSVGDRGTDTQYF.

This CDR3 is CASSLGRGGDIQYF. CDR3 DNA: TGTGCCAGCAGCTTAGGCAGGGGTGGGGACATTCAGTACTTC. The chain is built from TRBV11-3 and TRBJ2-4; TRBD1 is a possible D gene (6 bases). The CDR3 is 14 amino acids. The germline CDR1 and CDR2 sequences are SGHNT and YENEEA. Trimming took off 1 base at V and 8 bases at J, with 12 bases between the two ends.

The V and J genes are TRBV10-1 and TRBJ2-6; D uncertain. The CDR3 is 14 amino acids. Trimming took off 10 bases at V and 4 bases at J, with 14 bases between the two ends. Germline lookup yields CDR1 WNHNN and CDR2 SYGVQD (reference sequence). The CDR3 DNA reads TGCGCCAACAATCCCGCGGAGGGGGCCAACGTCCTGACTTTC. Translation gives CANNPAEGANVLTF.

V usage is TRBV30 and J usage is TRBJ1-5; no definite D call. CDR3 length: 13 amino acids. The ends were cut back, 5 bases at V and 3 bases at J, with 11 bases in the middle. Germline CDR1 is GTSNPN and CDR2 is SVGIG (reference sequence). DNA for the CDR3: TGTGCCTGGTCCATGGGAGACAATCAGCCCCAGCATTTT. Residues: CAWSMGDNQPQHF. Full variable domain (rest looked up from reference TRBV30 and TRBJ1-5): SQTIHQWPATLVQPVGSPLSLECTVEGTSNPNLYWYRQAAGRGLQLLFYSVGIGQISSEVPQNLSASRPQDRQFILSSKKLLLSDSGFYLCAWSMGDNQPQHFGDGTRLSIL.

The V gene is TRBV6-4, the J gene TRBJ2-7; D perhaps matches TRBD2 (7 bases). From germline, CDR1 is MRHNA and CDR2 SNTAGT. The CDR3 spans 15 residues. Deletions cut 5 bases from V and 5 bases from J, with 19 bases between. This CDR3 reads CASSSQGGLGDEQYF. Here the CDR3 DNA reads TGTGCCAGCAGTTCACAGGGAGGGCTCGGAGACGAGCAGTACTTC.

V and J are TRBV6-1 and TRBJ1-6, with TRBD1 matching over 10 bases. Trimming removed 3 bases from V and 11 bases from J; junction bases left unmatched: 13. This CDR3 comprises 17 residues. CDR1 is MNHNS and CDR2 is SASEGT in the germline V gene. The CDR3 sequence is CASSDPRAGTGDPPLHF. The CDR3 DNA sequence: TGTGCCAGCAGTGACCCCCGCGCAGGGACAGGGGACCCACCCCTCCACTTT.

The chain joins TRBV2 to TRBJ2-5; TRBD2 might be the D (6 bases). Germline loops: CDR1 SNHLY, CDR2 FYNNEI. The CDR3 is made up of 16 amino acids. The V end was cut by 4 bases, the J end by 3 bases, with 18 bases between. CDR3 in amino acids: CASSGDPPRGEETQYF. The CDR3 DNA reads TGTGCCAGCAGTGGGGACCCCCCGCGCGGGGAAGAGACCCAGTACTTC.

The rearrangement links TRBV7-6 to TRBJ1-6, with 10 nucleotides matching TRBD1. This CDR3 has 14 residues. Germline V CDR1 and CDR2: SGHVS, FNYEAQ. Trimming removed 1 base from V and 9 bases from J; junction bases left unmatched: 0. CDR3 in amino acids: CASSLGDRGSPLHF. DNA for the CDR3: TGTGCCAGCAGCTTAGGGGACAGGGGTTCACCCCTCCACTTT.

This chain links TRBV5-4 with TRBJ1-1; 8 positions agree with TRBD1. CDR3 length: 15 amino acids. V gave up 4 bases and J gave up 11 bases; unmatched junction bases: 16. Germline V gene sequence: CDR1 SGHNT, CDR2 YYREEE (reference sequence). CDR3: CASSTETGDPGKAFF. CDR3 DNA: TGTGCCAGCAGCACTGAGACAGGGGACCCGGGTAAGGCTTTCTTT. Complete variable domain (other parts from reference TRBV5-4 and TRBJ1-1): ETGVTQSPTHLIKTRGQQVTLRCSSQSGHNTVSWYQQALGQGPQFIFQYYREEENGRGNFPPRFSGLQFPNYSSELNVNALELDDSALYLCASSTETGDPGKAFFGQGTRLTVV.

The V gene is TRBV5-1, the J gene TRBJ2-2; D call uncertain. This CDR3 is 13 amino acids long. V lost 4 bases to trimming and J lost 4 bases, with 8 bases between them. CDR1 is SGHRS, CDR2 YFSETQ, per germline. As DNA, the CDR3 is TGCGCCAGCAGCACCGCCGGCACCGGGGAGCTGTTTTTT. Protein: CASSTAGTGELFF.

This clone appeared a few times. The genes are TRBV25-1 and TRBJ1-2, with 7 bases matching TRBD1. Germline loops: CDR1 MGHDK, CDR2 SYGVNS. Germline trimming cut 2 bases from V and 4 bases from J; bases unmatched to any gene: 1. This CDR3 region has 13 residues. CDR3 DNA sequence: TGTGCCAGCAGTGAACAGGGGGTCTATGGCTACACCTTC. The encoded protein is CASSEQGVYGYTF.

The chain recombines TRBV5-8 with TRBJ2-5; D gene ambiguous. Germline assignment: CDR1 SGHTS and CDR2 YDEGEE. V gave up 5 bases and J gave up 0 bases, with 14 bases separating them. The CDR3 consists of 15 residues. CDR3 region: CASRFFQRDQETQYF. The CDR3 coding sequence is TGTGCCAGCAGGTTCTTCCAAAGAGACCAAGAGACCCAGTACTTC. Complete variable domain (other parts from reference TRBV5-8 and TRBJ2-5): EAGVTQSPTHLIKTRGQQATLRCSPISGHTSVYWYQQALGLGLQFLLWYDEGEERNRGNFPPRFSGRQFPNYSSELNVNALELEDSALYLCASRFFQRDQETQYFGPGTRLLVL.

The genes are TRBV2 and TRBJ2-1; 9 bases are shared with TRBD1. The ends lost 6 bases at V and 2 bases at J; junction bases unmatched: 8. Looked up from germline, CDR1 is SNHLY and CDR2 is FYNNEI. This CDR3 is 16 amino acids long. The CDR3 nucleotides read TGTGCCAGCAGACCGCCCACAGGGGGCACCTACAATGAGCAGTTCTTC. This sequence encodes CASRPPTGGTYNEQFF.

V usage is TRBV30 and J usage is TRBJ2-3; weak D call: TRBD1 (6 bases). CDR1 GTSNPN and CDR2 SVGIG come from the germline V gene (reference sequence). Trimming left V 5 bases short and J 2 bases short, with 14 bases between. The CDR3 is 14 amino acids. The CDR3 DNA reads TGTGCCTGGGCGAGGGGGACAAACACAGATACGCAGTATTTT. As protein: CAWARGTNTDTQYF.

The DNA for the CDR3 is TGCAGCGTTGCCTGGGACAGTAATGAAAAACTGTTTTTT. Translation gives CSVAWDSNEKLFF. This chain connects TRBV29-1 to TRBJ1-4, with 7 bases identical to TRBD1. V was clipped by 4 bases and J by 4 bases; unmatched bases: 3. Germline CDR1 SQVTM, CDR2 ANQGSEA. This CDR3 contains 13 residues.

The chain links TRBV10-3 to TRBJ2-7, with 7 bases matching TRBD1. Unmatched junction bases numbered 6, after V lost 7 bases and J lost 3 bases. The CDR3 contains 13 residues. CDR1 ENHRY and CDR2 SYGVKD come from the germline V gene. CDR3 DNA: TGTGCCATCATTTTCCGGGACAGCTACGAGCAGTACTTC. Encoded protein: CAIIFRDSYEQYF.

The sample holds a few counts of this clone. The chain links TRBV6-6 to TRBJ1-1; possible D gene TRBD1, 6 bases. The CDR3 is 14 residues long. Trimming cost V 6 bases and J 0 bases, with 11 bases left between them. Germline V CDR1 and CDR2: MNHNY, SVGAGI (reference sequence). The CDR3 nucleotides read TGTGCCAGCAGCAGGACAGACATGAACACTGAAGCTTTCTTT. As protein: CASSRTDMNTEAFF.

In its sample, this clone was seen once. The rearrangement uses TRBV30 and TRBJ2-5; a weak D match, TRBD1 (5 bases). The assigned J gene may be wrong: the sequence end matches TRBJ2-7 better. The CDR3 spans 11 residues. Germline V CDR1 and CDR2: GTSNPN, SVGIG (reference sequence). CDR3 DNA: TGTGCCTGGGGAAGGGGCTACGAGCAGTACTTC. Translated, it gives CAWGRGYEQYF.

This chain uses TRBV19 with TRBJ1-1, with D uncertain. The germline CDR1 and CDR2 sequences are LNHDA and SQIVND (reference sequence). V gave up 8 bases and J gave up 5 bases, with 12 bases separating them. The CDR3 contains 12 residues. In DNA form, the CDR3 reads TGTGCCAGTTATAGAGGGTGGACTGAAGCTTTCTTT. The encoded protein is CASYRGWTEAFF.